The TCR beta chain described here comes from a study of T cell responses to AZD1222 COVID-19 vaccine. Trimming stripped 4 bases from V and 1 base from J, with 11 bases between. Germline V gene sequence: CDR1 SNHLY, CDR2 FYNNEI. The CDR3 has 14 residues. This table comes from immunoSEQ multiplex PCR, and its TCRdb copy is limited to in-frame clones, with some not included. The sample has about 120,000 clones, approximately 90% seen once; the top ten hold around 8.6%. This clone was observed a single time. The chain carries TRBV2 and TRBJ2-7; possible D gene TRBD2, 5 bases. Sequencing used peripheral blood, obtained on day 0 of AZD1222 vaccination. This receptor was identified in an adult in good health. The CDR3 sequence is CASSVRTPSYEQYF. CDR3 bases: TGTGCCAGCAGTGTAAGGACTCCATCCTACGAGCAGTACTTC.